The 20 T cell receptor beta chains reported below all come from one sample, sequenced in a study of blood T cell repertoires in COVID-19. Here immunoSEQ multiplex PCR was the method, and the copy in TCRdb shows in-frame clones only, minus some. In the table there are over 150,000 clones, about three quarters of which are singletons. The sample taken for sequencing was peripheral blood. These TCRs come from a woman between 70 and 85 years old with acute or convalescent COVID-19.

The gene calls are TRBV5-1 and TRBJ2-1; 9 positions match TRBD2. Germline V gene data show CDR1 as SGHRS and CDR2 as YFSETQ. The CDR3 contains 14 residues. The ends lost 2 bases at V and 8 bases at J; junction bases unmatched: 5. The CDR3 bases are TGCGCCAGCAGCTTTGAGCGGGAGGACCATGAGCAGTTCTTC. Encoded protein: CASSFEREDHEQFF.

V usage is TRBV6-5 and J usage is TRBJ1-4; 7 bases line up with TRBD1. Germline lookup yields CDR1 MNHEY and CDR2 SVGAGI. This CDR3 has 15 amino acids. V lost 2 bases and J lost 7; bases outside the gene matches: 7. The DNA for the CDR3 is TGTGCCAGCAGTTACGACACAAACAGGGGTGAAAAACTGTTTTTT. As protein: CASSYDTNRGEKLFF.

This clone was picked up a small number of times. V usage is TRBV19 and J usage is TRBJ1-3, with a weak D call TRBD1 (6 bases). V was clipped by 5 bases and J by 0 bases, with 11 bases between them. This CDR3 has 15 amino acids. Germline V gene data show CDR1 as LNHDA and CDR2 as SQIVND (reference sequence). CDR3 DNA: TGTGCCAGTAGTCAACAGGGAAGCTCTGGAAACACCATATATTTT. Amino acids: CASSQQGSSGNTIYF.

This clone showed up just a few times. This chain links TRBV5-1 with TRBJ2-1, with 9 bases that match TRBD2. Germline V lookup: CDR1 SGHRS, CDR2 YFSETQ. The CDR3 covers 17 residues. V was clipped by 0 bases and J by 8 bases; unmatched bases: 12. Here the CDR3 DNA reads TGCGCCAGCAGCTTGGCTGGACTAGCGAGCCTACTGGATGAGCAGTTCTTC. Protein: CASSLAGLASLLDEQFF.

This clone was seen once. The V call is TRBV5-5, the J call TRBJ2-5; D is possibly TRBD2 (6 bases). V shed 0 bases and J shed 6 bases, with 18 bases lying between them. CDR1 SGHKS and CDR2 YYEKEE come from the germline V gene (reference sequence). The CDR3 covers 16 residues. The CDR3: CASSLVVQGGRKTQYF. The CDR3 coding sequence is TGTGCCAGCAGCTTGGTGGTCCAGGGAGGAAGAAAGACCCAGTACTTC.

The J gene is TRBJ1-1, the V gene TRBV13; a weak D match, TRBD1 (5 bases). This CDR3 region has 16 residues. CDR1 PRHDT and CDR2 FYEKMQ come from the germline V gene (reference sequence). Trimming left V 6 bases short and J 5 bases short, with 22 bases between. The chain's CDR3 is CASRQEGTQSGTEAFF. Written as DNA, the CDR3 is TGTGCCAGCAGGCAGGAGGGGACCCAAAGCGGGACTGAAGCTTTCTTT.

This rearrangement joins TRBV6-2 or TRBV6-3 to TRBJ2-7; D not resolved. Trimming stripped 2 bases from V and 6 bases from J, with 17 bases between. This CDR3 spans 15 amino acids. Germline V gene data show CDR1 as MNHEY and CDR2 as SVGEGT. The CDR3 sequence is CASSYPEEHILEQYF. The CDR3 DNA is TGTGCCAGCAGTTACCCCGAGGAGCATATTCTCGAGCAGTACTTC.

This clone appeared once. The chain employs TRBV5-1 and TRBJ2-1; 16 nucleotides agree with TRBD2. V gave up 4 bases and J gave up 5 bases; unmatched junction bases: 6. There are 17 residues in the CDR3. Germline V lookup: CDR1 SGHRS, CDR2 YFSETQ. The CDR3 reads CASSRGLAGGINNEQFF. The DNA for the CDR3 is TGCGCCAGCAGCCGGGGACTAGCGGGAGGGATTAACAATGAGCAGTTCTTC. The full variable domain, in which reference TRBV5-1 and TRBJ2-1 provide the parts outside the CDR3, is KAGVTQTPRYLIKTRGQQVTLSCSPISGHRSVSWYQQTPGQGLQFLFEYFSETQRNKGNFPGRFSGRQFSNSRSEMNVSTLELGDSALYLCASSRGLAGGINNEQFFGPGTRLTVL.

V gene TRBV2 combines with J gene TRBJ1-2, with D unclear. The CDR3 is 13 amino acids. The germline CDR1 and CDR2 sequences are SNHLY and FYNNEI. The V gene lost 6 bases and the J gene lost 2 bases, with 10 bases spanning the gap. CDR3 in DNA: TGTGCCAGCAGGACGGAGCGGAACTATGGCTACACCTTC. Amino acids: CASRTERNYGYTF. Combining the CDR3 with reference TRBV2 and TRBJ1-2 gives the whole variable domain EPEVTQTPSHQVTQMGQEVILRCVPISNHLYFYWYRQILGQKVEFLVSFYNNEISEKSEIFDDQFSVERPDGSNFTLKIRSTKLEDSAMYFCASRTERNYGYTFGSGTRLTVV.

The V and J genes are TRBV25-1 and TRBJ1-5; perhaps TRBD1 as D (5 bases). The CDR3 loop spans 13 amino acids. Per the germline V gene, CDR1 is MGHDK and CDR2 is SYGVNS. The V gene lost 5 bases and the J gene lost 5 bases, with 10 bases spanning the gap. The CDR3: CASSSGNHQPQHF. CDR3 DNA: TGTGCCAGCAGTTCAGGGAACCATCAGCCCCAGCATTTT.

This chain uses TRBV6-5 with TRBJ2-7; the match to TRBD1 covers 7 bases. The V and J ends lost 6 bases and 2 bases, in that order; junction bases with no gene match: 7. Germline values: CDR1 MNHEY, CDR2 SVGAGI. This CDR3 region has 14 residues. CDR3 in amino acids: CASSPGQKAYEQYF. For the CDR3, the DNA is TGTGCCAGCAGCCCGGGACAGAAGGCCTACGAGCAGTACTTC.

This clone was seen once. This sequence joins TRBV6-2 or TRBV6-3 and TRBJ2-1, with a tentative D call TRBD2 (7 bases). Deletions cut 0 bases from V and 10 bases from J, with 16 bases between. This CDR3 comprises 15 residues. Germline CDR1 and CDR2: MNHEY and SVGEGT. Here the CDR3 reads CASSYSMGGPGEQFF. The CDR3, as DNA: TGTGCCAGCAGTTACTCGATGGGGGGGCCTGGAGAGCAGTTCTTC.

This sequence joins TRBV6-5 and TRBJ1-1, with a possible D match to TRBD1 (5 bases). Trimming stripped 10 bases from V and 4 bases from J, with 16 bases between. The germline gives CDR1 MNHEY, CDR2 SVGAGI. The CDR3 is 13 amino acids. The CDR3 here is CATDRGDLTEAFF. CDR3 DNA: TGTGCCACCGACAGAGGCGACCTCACTGAAGCTTTCTTT.

On this clone itself: At the DNA level, this CDR3 is encoded by other sequences in the same sample as well. The chain recombines TRBV7-3 with TRBJ2-3, with a possible D match to TRBD2 (5 bases). With 1 base removed from V and 4 bases from J, the gap between germline ends came to 9 bases. Germline V lookup: CDR1 SGHTA, CDR2 FQGTGA. The length of the CDR3 is 14 residues. CDR3 region: CASSLMAAADTQYF. The CDR3 DNA reads as TGTGCCAGCAGCTTAATGGCAGCGGCAGATACGCAGTATTTT.

The gene calls are TRBV3-1 (or the pseudogene TRBV3-2) and TRBJ2-1; D perhaps matches TRBD2 (6 bases). V was shortened by 1 base and J by 5 bases, with 9 bases between the two germline ends. The CDR3 is 14 residues long. Germline loops: CDR1 LGHDT, CDR2 YNNKEL (reference sequence). The CDR3 protein is CASSQAGGHNEQFF. The DNA of the CDR3 is TGTGCCAGCAGCCAAGCCGGAGGGCACAATGAGCAGTTCTTC.

The chain uses TRBV3-1 (or the pseudogene TRBV3-2) and TRBJ2-1, with 7 bases lining up with TRBD2. The CDR3 runs 12 residues. Germline V gene data show CDR1 as LGHDT and CDR2 as YNNKEL (reference sequence). Unmatched junction bases numbered 3, after V lost 4 bases and J lost 9 bases. CDR3 residues: CASSPREREQFF. The CDR3, as DNA: TGTGCCAGCAGCCCGCGGGAGCGTGAGCAGTTCTTC.

The DNA of the CDR3 is TGCAGTGCTAGTGACCTTTATATAGCGGGATTTCACAATGAGCAGTTCTTC. This gives the protein CSASDLYIAGFHNEQFF. V gene TRBV20-1 combines with J gene TRBJ2-1; 8 positions match TRBD2. The CDR3 is made up of 17 amino acids. The germline V gene encodes CDR1 DFQATT and CDR2 SNEGSKA (reference sequence). The V gene end was trimmed by 3 bases and the J gene end by 5 bases; junction bases not matched to a gene: 15.

This rearrangement joins TRBV9 to TRBJ2-1; D may be TRBD2 (5 bases). Germline V gene lookup returns CDR1 SGDLS and CDR2 YYNGEE. This CDR3 contains 15 residues. V dropped 3 bases and J dropped 1 base, with 11 bases sitting between them. CDR3 sequence: CASSAYGESYNEQFF. CDR3 nucleotides: TGTGCCAGCAGCGCCTACGGGGAGTCCTACAATGAGCAGTTCTTC.

The genes are TRBV18 and TRBJ2-1, with TRBD2 matching 7 bases. This CDR3 has 16 amino acids. Germline V lookup: CDR1 KGHSH, CDR2 LQKENI. The ends lost 2 bases at V and 8 bases at J; junction bases unmatched: 12. CDR3 DNA sequence: TGTGCCAGCTCACCAGTGAGCGGGACCTGGGGGGATGAGCAGTTCTTC. Translation gives CASSPVSGTWGDEQFF.

The CDR3 DNA sequence: TGTGCCAGCAGTGAATTGGGACAGAACTTACTGTTTTTT. Translation: CASSELGQNLLFF. The chain links TRBV6-1 to TRBJ2-2, with TRBD1 identical over 7 bases. V shed 2 bases, J shed 14 bases, and the junction held 8 bases outside the gene matches. Germline CDR1 MNHNS, CDR2 SASEGT. The CDR3 sequence is 13 residues long.